The clone carrying this T cell receptor beta chain was recorded many times. No antigen is known for it. This record belongs to a study of neurological immune-mediated disorders. 5'RACE with 10-nucleotide random UMIs produced the cDNA. TCRdb processed the 5' RACE reads anew with MiXCR; each CDR3 protein has one entry. The sample lists 50,000 or so distinct CDR3 sequences, roughly 13% seen once, with roughly 4.8% in the top ten. Study results and caveats: Expanded clones shared no identical CDR3 amino acid sequences across subjects, which suggested private TCR-beta repertoires in all groups.

As for time point: longitudinal time-point 2. For the unsorted libraries, 2 million PBMCs stored at -80 C served as input. Per germline, CDR1 SGHAT and CDR2 FQNNGV. There are 14 residues in the CDR3. The V gene lost 4 bases and the J gene lost 4 bases, with 13 bases spanning the gap. The receptor's source is a male donor with HTLV-1-associated myelopathy (HAM/TSP). The sequencing input was PBMCs. V is TRBV11-2 and J is TRBJ2-5; perhaps D is TRBD1 or TRBD2 (6 bases each). CDR3 protein: CASSSGAGRETQYF. DNA of the CDR3: TGTGCCAGCAGCTCGGGGGCAGGGCGAGAGACCCAGTACTTC.